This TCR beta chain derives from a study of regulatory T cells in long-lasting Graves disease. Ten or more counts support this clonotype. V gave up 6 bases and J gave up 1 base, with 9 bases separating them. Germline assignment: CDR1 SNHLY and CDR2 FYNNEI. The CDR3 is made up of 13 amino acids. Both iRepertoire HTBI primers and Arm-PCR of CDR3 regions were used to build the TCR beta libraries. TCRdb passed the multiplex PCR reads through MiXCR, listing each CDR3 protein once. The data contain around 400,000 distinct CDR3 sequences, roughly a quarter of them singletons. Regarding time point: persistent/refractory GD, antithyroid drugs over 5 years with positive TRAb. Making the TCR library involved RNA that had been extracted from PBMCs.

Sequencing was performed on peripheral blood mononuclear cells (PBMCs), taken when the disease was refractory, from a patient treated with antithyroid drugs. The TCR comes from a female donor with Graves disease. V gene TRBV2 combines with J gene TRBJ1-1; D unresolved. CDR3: CASRSTPNTEAFF. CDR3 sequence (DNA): TGTGCCAGCAGATCCACCCCGAACACTGAAGCTTTCTTT.